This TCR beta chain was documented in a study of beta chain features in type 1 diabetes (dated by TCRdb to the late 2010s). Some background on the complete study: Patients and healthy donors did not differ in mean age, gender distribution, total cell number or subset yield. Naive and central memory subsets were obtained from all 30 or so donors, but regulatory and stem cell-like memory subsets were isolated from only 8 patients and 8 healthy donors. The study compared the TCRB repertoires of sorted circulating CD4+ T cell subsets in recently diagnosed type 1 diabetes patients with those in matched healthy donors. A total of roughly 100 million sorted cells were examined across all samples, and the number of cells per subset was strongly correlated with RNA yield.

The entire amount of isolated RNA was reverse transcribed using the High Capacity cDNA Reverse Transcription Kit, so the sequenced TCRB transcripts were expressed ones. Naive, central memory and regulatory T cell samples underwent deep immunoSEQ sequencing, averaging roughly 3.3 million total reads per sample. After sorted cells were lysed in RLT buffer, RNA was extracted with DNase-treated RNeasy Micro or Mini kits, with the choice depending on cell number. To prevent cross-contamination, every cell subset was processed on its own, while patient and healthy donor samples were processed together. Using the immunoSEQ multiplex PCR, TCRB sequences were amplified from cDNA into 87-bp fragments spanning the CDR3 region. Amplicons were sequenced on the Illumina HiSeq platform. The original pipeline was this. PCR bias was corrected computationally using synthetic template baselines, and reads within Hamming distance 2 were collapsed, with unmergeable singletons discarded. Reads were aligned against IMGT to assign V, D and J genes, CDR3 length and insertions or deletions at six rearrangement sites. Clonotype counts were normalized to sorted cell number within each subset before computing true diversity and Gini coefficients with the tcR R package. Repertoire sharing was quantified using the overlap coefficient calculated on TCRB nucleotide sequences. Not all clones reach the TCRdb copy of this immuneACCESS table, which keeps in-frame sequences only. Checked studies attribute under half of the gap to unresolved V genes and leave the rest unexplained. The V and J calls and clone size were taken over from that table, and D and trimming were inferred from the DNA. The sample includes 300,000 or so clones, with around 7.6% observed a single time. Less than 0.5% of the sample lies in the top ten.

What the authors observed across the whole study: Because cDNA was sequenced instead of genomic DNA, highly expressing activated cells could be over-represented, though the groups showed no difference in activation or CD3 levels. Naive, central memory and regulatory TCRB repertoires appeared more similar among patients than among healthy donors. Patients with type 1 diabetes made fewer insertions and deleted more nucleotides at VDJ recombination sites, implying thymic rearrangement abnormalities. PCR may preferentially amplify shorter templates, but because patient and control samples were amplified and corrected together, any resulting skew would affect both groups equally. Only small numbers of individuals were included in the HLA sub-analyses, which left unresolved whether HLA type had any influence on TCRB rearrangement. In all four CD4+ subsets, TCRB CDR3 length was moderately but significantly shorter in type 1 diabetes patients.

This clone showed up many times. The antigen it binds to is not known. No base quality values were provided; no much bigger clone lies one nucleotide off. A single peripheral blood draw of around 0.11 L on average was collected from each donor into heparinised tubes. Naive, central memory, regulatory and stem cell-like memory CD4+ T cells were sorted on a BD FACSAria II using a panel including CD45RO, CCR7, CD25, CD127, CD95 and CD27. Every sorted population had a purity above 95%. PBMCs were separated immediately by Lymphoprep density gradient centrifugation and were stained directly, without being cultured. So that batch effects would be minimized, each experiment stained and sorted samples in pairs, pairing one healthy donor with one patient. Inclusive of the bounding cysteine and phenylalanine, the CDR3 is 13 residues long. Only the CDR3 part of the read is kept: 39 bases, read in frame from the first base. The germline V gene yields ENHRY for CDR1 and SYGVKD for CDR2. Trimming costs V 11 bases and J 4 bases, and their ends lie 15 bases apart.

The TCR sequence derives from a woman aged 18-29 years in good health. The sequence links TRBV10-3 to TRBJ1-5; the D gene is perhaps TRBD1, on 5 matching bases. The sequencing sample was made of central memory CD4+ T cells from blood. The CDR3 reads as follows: CAASTGGNQPQHF. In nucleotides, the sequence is TGTGCCGCCTCGACGGGGGGTAATCAGCCCCAGCATTTT.